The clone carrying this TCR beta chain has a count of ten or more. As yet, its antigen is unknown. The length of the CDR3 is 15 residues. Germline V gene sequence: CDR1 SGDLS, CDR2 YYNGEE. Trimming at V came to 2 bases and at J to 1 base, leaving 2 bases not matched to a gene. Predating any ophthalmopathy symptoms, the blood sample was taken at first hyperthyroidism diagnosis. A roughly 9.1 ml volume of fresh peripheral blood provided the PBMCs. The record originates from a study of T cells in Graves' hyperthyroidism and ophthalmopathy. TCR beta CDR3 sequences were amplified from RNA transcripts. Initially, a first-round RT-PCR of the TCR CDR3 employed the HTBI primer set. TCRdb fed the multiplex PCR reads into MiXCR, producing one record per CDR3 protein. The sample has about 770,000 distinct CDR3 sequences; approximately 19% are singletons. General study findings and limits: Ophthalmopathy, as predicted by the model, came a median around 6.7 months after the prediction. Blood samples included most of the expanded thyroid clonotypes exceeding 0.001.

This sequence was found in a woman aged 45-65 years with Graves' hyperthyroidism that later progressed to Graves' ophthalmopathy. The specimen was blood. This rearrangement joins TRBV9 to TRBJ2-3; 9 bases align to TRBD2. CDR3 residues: CASSVASGGTDTQYF. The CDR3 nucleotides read TGTGCCAGCAGCGTGGCTAGCGGGGGCACAGATACGCAGTATTTT.